Shown below are 20 T cell receptor beta chains from a single sample sequenced in a study of shared clonotypes between healthy human individuals. Sequenced by immunoSEQ multiplex PCR; TCRdb stores in-frame clones only, minus some. The sample carries around 88,000 clones, over 60% recorded once. Sample: memory CD8+ T cells sorted from blood. As for subset: CD45RO+ cells pooled with CCR7-negative TemRA cells. These TCRs come from a man aged 30 to 45 in good health.

This clone came up many times. V and J are TRBV6-5 and TRBJ2-1, with 7 bases that match TRBD2. J gave up 8 bases and V 3 bases, and 10 bases lay outside the gene matches. CDR1 MNHEY and CDR2 SVGAGI come from the germline V gene. CDR3 size: 15 residues. The CDR3 DNA follows: TGTGCCAGCAGTTATGAGGGAGGGGCTCGGTATGAGCAGTTCTTC. It specifies CASSYEGGARYEQFF.

In its sample, this clone was seen a few times. The rearrangement joins TRBV10-2 to TRBJ2-3; D is unclear. The CDR3 has 13 residues. V lost 7 bases, J lost 2 bases, and 10 bases lay in between. In germline, CDR1 is WSHSY, CDR2 SAAADI. The CDR3 sequence is CASNGPLTDTQYF. CDR3 in DNA: TGCGCCAGCAATGGTCCCCTCACAGATACGCAGTATTTT.

This clone was recorded once. The V gene is TRBV2, the J gene TRBJ2-7, with D possibly TRBD1 on 5 matching bases. Germline V gene data show CDR1 as SNHLY and CDR2 as FYNNEI. Trimming removed 7 bases at V and 2 bases at J, with 12 bases between. This CDR3 region has 13 residues. DNA for the CDR3: TGTGCCAGCACCGCAGACAGAACCTACGAGCAGTACTTC. Translating it yields CASTADRTYEQYF.

This chain links TRBV15 with TRBJ1-4, with TRBD1 identical over 7 bases. Germline assignment: CDR1 LNHNV and CDR2 YYDKDF (reference sequence). There are 14 residues in the CDR3. V lost 0 bases to trimming and J lost 7 bases; unmatched junction nucleotides: 2. CDR3 in DNA: TGTGCCACCAGCAGAGATGGGACAGCTGAAAAACTGTTTTTT. Translating it yields CATSRDGTAEKLFF. The full variable domain, in which reference TRBV15 and TRBJ1-4 provide the parts outside the CDR3, is DAMVIQNPRYQVTQFGKPVTLSCSQTLNHNVMYWYQQKSSQAPKLLFHYYDKDFNNEADTPDNFQSRRPNTSFCFLDIRSPGLGDTAMYLCATSRDGTAEKLFFGSGTQLSVL.

The V gene is TRBV2, the J gene TRBJ2-1; D perhaps matches TRBD2 (5 bases). Trimming took off 6 bases at V and 10 bases at J, with 16 bases between the two ends. Germline lookup yields CDR1 SNHLY and CDR2 FYNNEI. The CDR3 has 13 residues. The chain's CDR3 is CASRGSRDGEQFF. CDR3 DNA: TGTGCCAGCAGGGGGTCCCGGGATGGGGAGCAGTTCTTC.

The chain employs TRBV19 and TRBJ2-3, with unresolved D. This CDR3 contains 14 residues. V was clipped by 6 bases and J by 4 bases, with 14 bases between them. Germline CDR1 LNHDA, CDR2 SQIVND (reference sequence). CDR3 region: CASSKARLADTQYF. In DNA, the CDR3 is TGTGCCAGTAGCAAGGCCAGGTTGGCAGATACGCAGTATTTT.

The rearrangement uses TRBV21-1 and TRBJ2-4; TRBD2, the D gene given by the table, was not confirmed from the DNA. TRBV21-1 is recorded as a pseudogene. CDR3 length equals 19 residues. CDR3 sequence reads: CASSKVIPRTSGKRNIQYF. CDR3 sequence (DNA): TGTGCCAGCAGCAAAGTGATCCCTCGAACTAGCGGGAAACGTAACATTCAGTACTTC.

V gene TRBV7-6 combines with J gene TRBJ2-1; 10 bases match TRBD2. J was trimmed by 1 base and V by 5 bases; bases with no gene match: 8. The length of the CDR3 is 17 residues. The germline gives CDR1 SGHVS, CDR2 FNYEAQ. CDR3 protein: CASSPTGLASSYNEQFF. The CDR3 DNA reads TGTGCCAGCAGCCCTACGGGACTAGCGAGTTCCTACAATGAGCAGTTCTTC.

This clone was observed a few times. The V and J genes are TRBV7-8 and TRBJ1-5; D uncertain. The CDR3 is 15 amino acids. Looked up from germline, CDR1 is SGHVS and CDR2 is FQNEAQ. Trimming pared 2 bases from V and 1 base from J, leaving 9 bases between. The DNA of the CDR3 is TGTGCCAGCAGCTTAACGTTTGGGAGCAATCAGCCCCAGCATTTT. Amino acids: CASSLTFGSNQPQHF.

CDR3 in DNA: TGTGCCAGCAGTGAGCGGGGGGCAGGTGGGGCCAACGTCCTGACTTTC. Translating gives CASSERGAGGANVLTF. This chain joins TRBV6-1 and TRBJ2-6, with TRBD2 matching over 8 bases. V dropped 3 bases and J dropped 3; count of bases not matched to a gene: 4. CDR1 is MNHNS, CDR2 SASEGT, per germline. The CDR3 covers 16 residues.

Many counts were recorded for this clone. The chain employs TRBV9 and TRBJ2-1; 11 bases line up with TRBD2. V lost 2 bases to trimming and J lost 9 bases; unmatched junction nucleotides: 4. This CDR3 comprises 14 residues. Germline lookup yields CDR1 SGDLS and CDR2 YYNGEE. CDR3 DNA: TGTGCCAGCAGCGTGACTAGCGGGAAGGTTGAGCAGTTCTTC. Protein: CASSVTSGKVEQFF.

The V and J genes are TRBV19 and TRBJ2-3, with D perhaps assigned TRBD1 or TRBD2 (5 bases each). Between the trimmed V and J ends, which lost 6 bases and 3 bases, there was a span of 16 bases. The germline V gene encodes CDR1 LNHDA and CDR2 SQIVND (reference sequence). The CDR3 runs 15 residues. The CDR3 region has the DNA TGTGCCAGTAGCCAGTTCGGGACGGGGACAGATACGCAGTATTTT. It yields the protein CASSQFGTGTDTQYF.

The sample holds a few counts of this clone. This rearrangement joins TRBV10-2 to TRBJ2-5; maybe TRBD2 (5 bases). Germline V gene lookup returns CDR1 WSHSY and CDR2 SAAADI. This CDR3 region has 16 residues. V was clipped by 1 base and J by 2 bases, with 14 bases between them. This CDR3 reads CASSEWKRSDQETQYF. The CDR3 coding sequence is TGCGCCAGCAGTGAGTGGAAGCGGAGCGATCAAGAGACCCAGTACTTC.

This clone appeared a single time. V and J are TRBV28 and TRBJ2-7; a weak D match, TRBD2 (6 bases). Germline V gives CDR1 MDHEN, CDR2 SYDVKM. Between the trimmed V and J ends, which lost 4 bases and 4 bases, there was a span of 11 bases. The CDR3 is 13 amino acids. CDR3 protein: CASSSGTLYEQYF. In DNA, the CDR3 is TGTGCCAGCAGTTCCGGGACTCTTTACGAGCAGTACTTC.

The genes are TRBV2 and TRBJ2-1, with D possibly called TRBD1 or TRBD2 (5 bases each). Looked up from germline, CDR1 is SNHLY and CDR2 is FYNNEI. This CDR3 is 16 amino acids long. The ends were cut back, 3 bases at V and 7 bases at J, with 19 bases in the middle. The CDR3: CASSDPGLGVVNEQFF. For the CDR3, the DNA is TGTGCCAGCAGTGACCCGGGGCTAGGTGTGGTTAATGAGCAGTTCTTC.

The rearrangement joins TRBV25-1 to TRBJ2-1, with TRBD1 matching 11 bases. The CDR3 length is 17 residues. After removal of 1 base from V and 7 bases from J, the junction contained 9 bases not matched to a gene. Germline values: CDR1 MGHDK, CDR2 SYGVNS. This CDR3 reads CASSESHSGQGANEQFF. DNA for the CDR3: TGTGCCAGCAGTGAATCTCATTCAGGACAGGGGGCAAATGAGCAGTTCTTC.

The J gene is TRBJ2-5, the V gene TRBV11-2, with 8 bases identical to TRBD1. CDR1 is SGHAT and CDR2 is FQNNGV in the germline V gene. The CDR3 has 15 amino acids. The V segment lost 3 bases and the J segment 4 bases; nucleotides outside the gene matches: 7. The CDR3: CASSLDQGARETQYF. CDR3 sequence (DNA): TGTGCCAGCAGCTTGGATCAGGGGGCGAGAGAGACCCAGTACTTC.

Comments on this clone: The same CDR3 is also encoded by other DNA sequences in this sample. This chain joins TRBV9 and TRBJ1-2; tentative D call: TRBD1 (5 bases). Trimming took off 3 bases at V and 2 bases at J, with 8 bases between the two ends. Germline CDR1 and CDR2: SGDLS and YYNGEE. This CDR3 spans 13 amino acids. CDR3 sequence: CASSAGGNYGYTF. The CDR3 DNA reads TGTGCCAGCAGCGCCGGGGGGAACTATGGCTACACCTTC.

The gene calls are TRBV5-1 and TRBJ2-3; D call uncertain. Trimming left V 1 base short and J 2 bases short, with 8 bases between. The CDR3 has 14 amino acids. Germline-derived CDR1 and CDR2 are SGHRS and YFSETQ. CDR3 in DNA: TGCGCCAGCAGCTTGTTTGCGGACACAGATACGCAGTATTTT. It encodes CASSLFADTDTQYF.

The chain combines TRBV2 with TRBJ1-1, with unresolved D. CDR3 size: 14 residues. Between the trimmed V and J ends, which lost 0 bases and 7 bases, there was a span of 12 bases. Germline loops: CDR1 SNHLY, CDR2 FYNNEI. CDR3 bases: TGTGCCAGCAGTGAAGCTTGGGCAGACGGTGAAGCTTTCTTT. This gives the protein CASSEAWADGEAFF.